This note documents a single T cell receptor beta chain sequence. This sample was included in a study of blood T cell repertoires in COVID-19. As for the study in general: The samples span acute and convalescent COVID-19 from the United States, Italy and Spain. PBMCs, B-cell-depleted T cells, or T cells were the source of the cDNA or gDNA that made up the material.

Trimming took off 5 bases at V and 0 bases at J, with 11 bases between the two ends. Germline CDR1 reads SGHRS; CDR2 reads YFSETQ. The CDR3 extends over 15 amino acids. How the authors handled the data: Quantification of nucleated cells was approximated via reference gene primer amplification. Sequencing used immunoSEQ multiplex PCR; TCRdb keeps in-frame clones, though not all of them. V, J and clone size are taken as reported in that table, and D and trimming were inferred from the DNA itself. The table has roughly 80,000 clones, around 89% seen once. This receptor was taken from a human donor in a cohort sampled during active COVID-19. The chain links TRBV5-1 to TRBJ1-4, with D unclear. The sample consisted of peripheral blood. CDR3 in DNA: TGCGCCAGCAGGTCGACGGGTGCAACTAATGAAAAACTGTTTTTT. This translates into CASRSTGATNEKLFF. The full variable domain, rest sourced from reference TRBV5-1 and TRBJ1-4, is KAGVTQTPRYLIKTRGQQVTLSCSPISGHRSVSWYQQTPGQGLQFLFEYFSETQRNKGNFPGRFSGRQFSNSRSEMNVSTLELGDSALYLCASRSTGATNEKLFFGSGTQLSVL.